This TCR beta chain was captured by sequencing in a study of blood T cell repertoires in COVID-19. Study-level information: There were acute and convalescent COVID-19 samples, and they came from the United States, Italy and Spain. Sample material is recorded as cDNA or gDNA derived from T cells, B-cell-depleted T cells, or PBMCs.

Methods used by the authors: Reference gene primer amplification gave nucleated cell count estimates. Profiled with immunoSEQ multiplex PCR; TCRdb holds only in-frame clones, not every one. The V and J calls and clone size come from that table; D and trimming were worked out from the DNA. The repertoire has 50,000 to 70,000 clones, roughly 76% of them found once; the top ten carry approximately 24%. Germline CDR1 SGHNT, CDR2 YYREEE (reference sequence). V shed 4 bases and J 3 bases; nucleotides not matched to a gene: 3. The CDR3 spans 15 residues. The source of this sequence is a man between 45 and 60 years old with active or convalescent COVID-19. The chain has TRBV5-4 and TRBJ2-5; the match to TRBD2 covers 13 bases. The sample consisted of peripheral blood. CDR3 residues: CASSIGLAGEETQYF. The CDR3 bases are TGTGCCAGCAGCATAGGACTAGCGGGGGAAGAGACCCAGTACTTC.